These T cell receptor beta chains were read from a single sample in a study of blood T cells in healthy people across ages. TCRdb fed the 5' RACE reads into MiXCR, producing one record per CDR3 protein. Of roughly 1.6 million distinct CDR3 sequences listed, 30% to 40% are singletons. The sequenced sample was blood. The receptor source for this set is a woman aged 30 to 39 in good health. Both conserved end residues are trimmed from each CDR3. D genes are given only for firm matches.

J,V,D,CDR3
TRBJ2-3,TRBV5-5,TRBD2,ASSLAGRGGSLKTDTQY
TRBJ2-1,TRBV6-5,TRBD2,ASSYGVAGGNEQF
TRBJ2-5,TRBV5-1,.,ASSLGGVGGNQETQY
TRBJ2-7,TRBV5-1,.,ASSFLEPYEQY
TRBJ1-2,TRBV20-1,TRBD1,SVGGGTDSNYGYT
TRBJ2-1,TRBV20-1,TRBD1,SVYRDRDLREQF
TRBJ2-5,TRBV25-1,.,ASSGPGTLPRAGLQETQY
TRBJ2-5,TRBV21-1,.,ASSSGQGSEETQY
TRBJ2-1,TRBV29-1,.,SVVRLAVNEQF
TRBJ2-1,TRBV6-2/TRBV6-3,TRBD2,ASTPGTSEYNEQF
TRBJ1-2,TRBV6-1,TRBD1,ASRKDRGILNYGYS
TRBJ1-2,TRBV27,TRBD1,ASSFSAGTVGYT
TRBJ1-2,TRBV12-3/TRBV12-4,TRBD1,ASSRTQTGGHGYT
TRBJ2-1,TRBV4-2,TRBD2,ASSQEPSSGIYNEQF
TRBJ2-7,TRBV29-1,.,SVEDPAVYGQY
TRBJ2-7,TRBV29-1,.,SVRGGGEVGYEQY
TRBJ2-3,TRBV20-1,TRBD2,SAMGLAGGTDTQY
TRBJ2-3,TRBV4-2,TRBD2,ASSPGLAGGSAGTQY
TRBJ2-3,TRBV27,TRBD2,ASSLRPGLAGRADTQY
TRBJ2-3,TRBV7-8,.,ASSFTGSDTQY
TRBJ2-6,TRBV15,TRBD2,ATSRWEGSGANVLT
TRBJ2-1,TRBV6-5,TRBD2,ASSLGLAGLRNEQF
TRBJ2-1,TRBV3-1,TRBD2,ASSQSSGGYNEQF
TRBJ2-1,TRBV4-1,TRBD2,ASSQGLAVTYNEQF
TRBJ2-7,TRBV27,TRBD1,ASSPGGQGFYEQY
TRBJ2-1,TRBV5-1,.,ASSLAPRRDEQF
TRBJ2-1,TRBV24-1,TRBD1,ATRRTGFDSYNEQF
TRBJ2-1,TRBV5-1,.,ASSLALKSVEF
TRBJ2-7,TRBV7-8,TRBD2,ASSLVIAGGVSYEQY
.,TRBV7-8,.,ASTKNPYEQY
TRBJ2-5,TRBV6-1,.,ASRTVGETQY
TRBJ1-2,TRBV20-1,TRBD1,SAREGRGRHGYT
TRBJ2-7,TRBV5-4,.,ASSLGRGPPQYEQY
TRBJ2-3,TRBV27,TRBD1,ASSPGTGGRNTQY
.,TRBV3-1,.,ASSQGGSAEQY
TRBJ2-7,TRBV6-1,TRBD1,ASSEEFPAGTGGYYSYEQY
TRBJ1-5,TRBV4-1,.,ASSQEDSYQPQH
TRBJ2-7,TRBV5-4,TRBD2,ASSLELAGVHEQY
TRBJ2-1,TRBV20-1,TRBD2,SAGGSVLAGADEQF